One and the same sample provided the 8 T cell receptor beta chains below, sequenced in a study of PD-L1 blockade in urothelial cancer. Time point denoted: pretreatment peripheral blood. The assay was immunoSEQ multiplex PCR, and TCRdb's table has in-frame clones only and misses some. The sample contains about 72,000 clones, approximately 84% of which appear only once. Here the sequenced sample was PBMCs, taken around atezolizumab (anti-PD-L1) treatment. These receptors came from a man in his 60s with urothelial cancer.

The chain recombines TRBV6-5 with TRBJ2-7, with D maybe TRBD1 (5 bases). Trimming shortened V by 2 bases and J by 5 bases, and 16 bases separated the two germline ends. CDR1 is MNHEY and CDR2 is SVGAGI in the germline V gene. CDR3 size: 15 residues. CDR3 loop: CASSYGQKWGNEQYF. As DNA, the CDR3 is TGTGCCAGCAGTTACGGCCAAAAATGGGGCAACGAGCAGTACTTC.

The chain uses TRBV5-6 and TRBJ1-1; possible D gene TRBD1, 6 bases. V dropped 5 bases and J dropped 1 base, with 9 bases sitting between them. The V gene's germline CDR1 is SGHDT and CDR2 YYEEEE. This CDR3 region has 13 residues. CDR3 bases: TGTGCCAGCAGACAGGGTCGGAACACTGAAGCTTTCTTT. This sequence encodes CASRQGRNTEAFF. Based on the CDR3 plus reference TRBV5-6 and TRBJ1-1, the full variable domain is DAGVTQSPTHLIKTRGQQVTLRCSPKSGHDTVSWYQQALGQGPQFIFQYYEEEERQRGNFPDRFSGHQFPNYSSELNVNALLLGDSALYLCASRQGRNTEAFFGQGTRLTVV.

In its sample, this clone was seen once. The chain carries TRBV5-1 and TRBJ2-5; 8 bases line up with TRBD2. V was clipped by 4 bases and J by 3 bases; unmatched bases: 17. The germline V gene encodes CDR1 SGHRS and CDR2 YFSETQ. The CDR3 is 18 residues long. CDR3 sequence (DNA): TGCGCCAGCAGCGGGACCCGGGGGGGTATTGGGCGAAAAGAGACCCAGTACTTC. Its translation: CASSGTRGGIGRKETQYF.

The table lists this clone with a few counts. This chain uses TRBV19 with TRBJ1-1; 7 bases are a match to TRBD1. The CDR3 runs to 13 residues. Germline-derived CDR1 and CDR2 are LNHDA and SQIVND (reference sequence). After removal of 4 bases from V and 2 bases from J, the junction contained 1 base not matched to a gene. The CDR3 DNA is TGTGCCAGTAGTAGACAGGGTAACACTGAAGCTTTCTTT. Protein: CASSRQGNTEAFF.

The gene calls are TRBV2 and TRBJ1-5; 8 positions match TRBD1. Germline CDR1 is SNHLY and CDR2 is FYNNEI. J gave up 4 bases and V 0 bases, and 8 bases lay outside the gene matches. CDR3 length: 17 residues. As DNA, the CDR3 is TGTGCCAGCAGTGAAGCGACAGGGGTAAGGGGTAATCAGCCCCAGCATTTT. Translated: CASSEATGVRGNQPQHF.

This sequence joins TRBV30 and TRBJ2-6; D gene ambiguous. Trimming took off 4 bases at V and 0 bases at J, with 7 bases between the two ends. The CDR3 contains 14 residues. Germline V gives CDR1 GTSNPN, CDR2 SVGIG (reference sequence). In nucleotides, the CDR3 is TGTGCCTGGATACGCTACTCTGGGGCCAACGTCCTGACTTTC. Residues: CAWIRYSGANVLTF.

The V call is TRBV11-2, the J call TRBJ2-1; 8 bases are shared with TRBD2. This CDR3 region has 15 residues. V lost 7 bases and J lost 0; bases outside the gene matches: 5. The germline gives CDR1 SGHAT, CDR2 FQNNGV. CDR3 sequence reads: CASTAGLDSYNEQFF. CDR3 DNA sequence: TGTGCCAGCACCGCGGGACTAGACTCCTACAATGAGCAGTTCTTC.

The CDR3 here is CASSPRLAGDNEQFF. The CDR3 DNA is TGTGCCAGCAGCCCAAGACTAGCGGGGGACAATGAGCAGTTCTTC. The chain joins TRBV2 to TRBJ2-1; 12 nucleotides match TRBD2. V was pared by 6 bases and J by 5 bases, with 5 bases of the junction left unmatched. Germline lookup yields CDR1 SNHLY and CDR2 FYNNEI. This CDR3 is built from 15 residues.